These T cell receptor beta chains were read from a single sample in a study of preoperative IRX-2 immunotherapy in early breast cancer. Some clones are missing from TCRdb's copy, which holds only in-frame ones; the method was immunoSEQ multiplex PCR. This table has about 26,000 clones, roughly four fifths appearing once. The sample was lymph node tissue, taken after IRX-2 immunotherapy. These receptors were taken from a human donor with breast cancer. Both conserved end residues are part of each CDR3. A D gene is named only where the DNA matches it firmly. Rows may omit the clone size; those that give it use once, few, many or a size class.

D	V	J	size	DNA	CDR3
TRBD2	TRBV7-6	TRBJ2-2	few	TGTGCCAGCAGCCAAGCAGCGGGAGCGAACACCGGGGAGCTGTTTTTT	CASSQAAGANTGELFF
TRBD1	TRBV28	TRBJ2-1	NA	TGTGCCAGTAATGAAAGAACAGGACAGGACAATGAGCAGTTCTTC	CASNERTGQDNEQFF
NA	TRBV7-1	TRBJ1-1	NA	TGTGCCAGCAGCTTGGCGATGCGGGGAGGCACTGAAGCTTTCTTT	CASSLAMRGGTEAFF
TRBD2	TRBV11-3	TRBJ2-3	NA	TGTGCCAGCAGCGGAGATAGCGGGAGGGACCCAGATACGCAGTATTTT	CASSGDSGRDPDTQYF
TRBD2	TRBV11-3	TRBJ2-2	NA	TGTGCCAGCACCGAGCGGGAGAGCACCGGGGAGCTGTTTTTT	CASTERESTGELFF
NA	TRBV4-1	TRBJ2-1	NA	TGCGCCAGCAGCTTACTATCGATGGTACCCAATGAGCAGTTCTTC	CASSLLSMVPNEQFF
NA	TRBV28	TRBJ1-2	NA	TGTGCCAGCAGTCCCCCGATCATGGCGGGTGGCTACACCTTC	CASSPPIMAGGYTF
TRBD2	TRBV15	TRBJ2-1	NA	TGTGCCACCAGCAGAGATAGGACTAGAGGGTACAATGAGCAGTTCTTC	CATSRDRTRGYNEQFF
NA	TRBV29-1	TRBJ2-7	NA	TGCAGCGTTGAAGAACCATTCTCTGACGGGACGGCTTACGAGCAGTACTTC	CSVEEPFSDGTAYEQYF
NA	TRBV14	TRBJ1-1	once	TGTGCCAGCAGCGTTCATGGTATGAACACTGAAGCTTTCTTT	CASSVHGMNTEAFF
NA	TRBV15	TRBJ1-3	NA	TGTGCCACCAGCAGAGGTCCGGACCAAGACACCATATATTTT	CATSRGPDQDTIYF
NA	TRBV6-8	TRBJ1-3	NA	TGTGCCAGCAGTTACTCGGCAGATGGGGGAAACACCATATATTTT	CASSYSADGGNTIYF
TRBD1	TRBV28	TRBJ1-1	NA	TGTGCCAGCAGTTTAACAGGGGGAGAAGCTTTCTTT	CASSLTGGEAFF
NA	TRBV10-2	TRBJ1-2	few	TGCGCCAGCAGTGTAGCAGGAGACTATGGCTACACCTTC	CASSVAGDYGYTF
NA	TRBV6-8	TRBJ2-3	NA	TGTGCCAGCAATTATTCGGAGGGTATGAGCACAGATACGCAGTATTTT	CASNYSEGMSTDTQYF
NA	TRBV25-1	TRBJ2-6	NA	TGTGCCAGCAGTGAACAACATGTAGTCTCTGGGGCCAACGTCCTGACTTTC	CASSEQHVVSGANVLTF
NA	TRBV1	TRBJ2-7	few	TGCGCCAGCAGCCAAGGAAGGGGAGCCAGGGAGTACGAGCAGTACTTC	CASSQGRGAREYEQYF
TRBD2	TRBV19	TRBJ2-1	few	TGTGCCAGTGGCAGCGGGAGGTCCTACAATGAGCAGTTCTTC	CASGSGRSYNEQFF
NA	TRBV6-8	TRBJ2-2	NA	TGTGCCAGCAGTCGCGCGGCTAGCGAGAACACCGGGGAGCTGTTTTTT	CASSRAASENTGELFF
NA	TRBV7-5	TRBJ2-5	NA	TGTGCCAGCAGCCCCTGGGGGGGTCAAGAGACCCAGTACTTC	CASSPWGGQETQYF
NA	TRBV11-3	TRBJ2-1	NA	TGTGCCAGCAGCTTCCAGGAGGCGACCTACAATGAGCAGTTCTTC	CASSFQEATYNEQFF
TRBD2	TRBV7-7	TRBJ2-5	NA	TGTGCCAGCAGCTCGCCGACTAGCGGGAGGGGTCAAGAGACCCAGTACTTC	CASSSPTSGRGQETQYF
TRBD1	TRBV18	TRBJ2-5	NA	TGTGCCAGCTCATCCCGGGACAGGGGAGGAGAGACCCAGTACTTC	CASSSRDRGGETQYF
NA	TRBV12-2	TRBJ1-5	NA	TGTGCAAGTCGCTTAGGGAATAGCAATCAGCCCCAGCATTTT	CASRLGNSNQPQHF
TRBD1	TRBV7-1	TRBJ2-7	NA	TGTGCCAGCAGCTCACTTACAGGGGGCGAGCAGTACTTC	CASSSLTGGEQYF
NA	TRBV6-8	TRBJ2-7	NA	TGTGCCATCAGTCCCAGCGGGCGGACGGTCGAGCAGTACTTC	CAISPSGRTVEQYF
NA	TRBV12-2	TRBJ2-2	NA	TGTGCCAGTACAATAGCGGGATCCACCGGGGAGCTGTTTTTT	CASTIAGSTGELFF
NA	TRBV11-3	TRBJ2-5	once	TGTGCCAGCAGCCCCCAGCCGGTAGCGGATGAAGAGACCCAGTACTTC	CASSPQPVADEETQYF
NA	TRBV18	TRBJ2-1	NA	TGTGCCAGCTCGGCCGGACAGACCTCCTACAATGAGCAGTTCTTC	CASSAGQTSYNEQFF
TRBD2	TRBV6-8	TRBJ2-4	NA	TGTGCCAGCAGACACTCGGGGGGAGGCTCCCCAAAAAACATTCAGTACTTC	CASRHSGGGSPKNIQYF
NA	TRBV11-3	TRBJ1-5	medium-sized	TGTGCCAGCAGCTTGTATACGGATAGCAATCAGCCCCAGCATTTT	CASSLYTDSNQPQHF
NA	TRBV6-8	TRBJ1-2	NA	TGTGCCATCAACTCCAAAGGGAAGGATGGCTACACCTTC	CAINSKGKDGYTF
TRBD1	TRBV7-1	TRBJ2-3	few	TGTGCCAGCAGCGCCGGACAGGGGAGCACAGATACGCAGTATTTT	CASSAGQGSTDTQYF
TRBD2	TRBV12-5	TRBJ2-1	NA	TGTGCTAGTGGGCCGGGACTAGCGTTCAATGAGCAGTTCTTC	CASGPGLAFNEQFF
NA	TRBV6-8	TRBJ2-3	NA	TGTGCCATCAGTGCGGGTTTAAGGACAGATACGCAGTATTTT	CAISAGLRTDTQYF